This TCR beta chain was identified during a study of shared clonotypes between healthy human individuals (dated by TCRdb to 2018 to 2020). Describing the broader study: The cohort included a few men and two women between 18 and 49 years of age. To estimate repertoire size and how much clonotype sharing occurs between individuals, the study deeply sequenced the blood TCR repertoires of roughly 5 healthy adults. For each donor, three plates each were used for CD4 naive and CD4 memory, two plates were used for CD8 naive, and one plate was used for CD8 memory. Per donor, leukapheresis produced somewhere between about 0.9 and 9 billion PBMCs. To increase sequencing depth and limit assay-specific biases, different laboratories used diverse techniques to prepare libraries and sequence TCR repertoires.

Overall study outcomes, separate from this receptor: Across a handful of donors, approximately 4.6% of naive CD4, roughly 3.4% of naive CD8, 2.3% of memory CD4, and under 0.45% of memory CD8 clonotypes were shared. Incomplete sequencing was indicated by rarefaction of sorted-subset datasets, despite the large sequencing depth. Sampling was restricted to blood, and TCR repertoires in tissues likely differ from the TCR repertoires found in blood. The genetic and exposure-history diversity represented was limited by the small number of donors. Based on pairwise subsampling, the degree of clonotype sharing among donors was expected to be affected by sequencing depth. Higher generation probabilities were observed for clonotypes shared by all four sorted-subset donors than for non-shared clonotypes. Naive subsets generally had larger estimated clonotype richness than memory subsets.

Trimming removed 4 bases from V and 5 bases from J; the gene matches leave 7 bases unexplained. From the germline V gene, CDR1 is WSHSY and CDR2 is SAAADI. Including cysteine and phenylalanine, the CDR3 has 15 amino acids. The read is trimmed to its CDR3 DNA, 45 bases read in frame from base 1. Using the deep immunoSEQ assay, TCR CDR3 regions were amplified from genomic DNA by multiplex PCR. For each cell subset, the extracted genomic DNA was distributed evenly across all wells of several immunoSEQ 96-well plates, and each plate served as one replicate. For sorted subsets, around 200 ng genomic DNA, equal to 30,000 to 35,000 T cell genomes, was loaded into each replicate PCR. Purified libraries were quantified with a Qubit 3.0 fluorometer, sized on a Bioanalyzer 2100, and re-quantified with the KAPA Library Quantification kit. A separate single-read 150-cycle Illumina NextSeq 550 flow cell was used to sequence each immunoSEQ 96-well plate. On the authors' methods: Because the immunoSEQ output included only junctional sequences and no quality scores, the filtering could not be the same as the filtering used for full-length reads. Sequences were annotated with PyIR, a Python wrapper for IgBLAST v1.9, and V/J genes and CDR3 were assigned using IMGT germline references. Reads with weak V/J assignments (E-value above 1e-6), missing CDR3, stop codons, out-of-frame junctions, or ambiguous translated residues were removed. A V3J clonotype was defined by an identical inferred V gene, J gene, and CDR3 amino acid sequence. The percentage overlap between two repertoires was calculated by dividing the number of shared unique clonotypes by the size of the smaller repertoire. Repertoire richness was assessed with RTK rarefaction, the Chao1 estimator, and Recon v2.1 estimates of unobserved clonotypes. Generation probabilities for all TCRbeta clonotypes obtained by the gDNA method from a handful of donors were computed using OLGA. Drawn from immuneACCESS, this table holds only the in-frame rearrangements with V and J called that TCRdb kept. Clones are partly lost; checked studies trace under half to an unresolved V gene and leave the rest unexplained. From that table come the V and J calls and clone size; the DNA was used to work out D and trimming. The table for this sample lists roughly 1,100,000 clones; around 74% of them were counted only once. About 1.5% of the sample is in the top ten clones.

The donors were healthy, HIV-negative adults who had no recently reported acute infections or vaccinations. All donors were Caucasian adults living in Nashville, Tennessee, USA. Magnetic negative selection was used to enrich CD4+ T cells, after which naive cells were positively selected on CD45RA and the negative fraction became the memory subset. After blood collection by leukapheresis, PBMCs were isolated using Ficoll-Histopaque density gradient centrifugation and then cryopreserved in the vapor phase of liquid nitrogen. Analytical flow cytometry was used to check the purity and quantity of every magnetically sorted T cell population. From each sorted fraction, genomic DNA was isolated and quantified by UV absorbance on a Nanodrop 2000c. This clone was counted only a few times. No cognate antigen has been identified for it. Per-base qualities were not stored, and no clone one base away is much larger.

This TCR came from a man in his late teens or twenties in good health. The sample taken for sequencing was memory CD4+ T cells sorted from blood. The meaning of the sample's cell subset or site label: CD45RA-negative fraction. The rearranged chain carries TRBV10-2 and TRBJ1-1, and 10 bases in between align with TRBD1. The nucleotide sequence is TGCGCCAGCAGTGGGACAGGGGGGCGCTTGACTGAAGCTTTCTTT. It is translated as CASSGTGGRLTEAFF.